The present entry profiles one T cell receptor (beta chain) with its context. What it recognizes is unknown. This CDR3 spans 12 amino acids. The germline gives CDR1 SQVTM, CDR2 ANQGSEA. The data belong to a study of cytomegalovirus exposure and HLA in healthy donors. Background on the study: Earlier work reported about 110 million unique TCR beta sequences from about 200 million T cells.

Both 60 Vbeta primers and 13 Jbeta primers went into the PCR. The assay was immunoSEQ multiplex PCR, and TCRdb's table has in-frame clones only and misses some. In total, the table holds under 40,000 clones. Study findings and constraints: For TCR beta chains, V- and J-gene trimming was later linked to a missense DCLRE1C variant. It was 160 or so TCR beta chains that were listed as cytomegalovirus-associated.

The chain has TRBV29-1 and TRBJ2-5, with D possibly being TRBD1 (6 bases). The J call is doubtful: the DNA matches TRBJ2-7 better. This TCR came from a woman in her thirties or forties in good health and CMV-seropositive. Specimen: PBMCs. CDR3 protein: CSVVGGPYEQYF. The CDR3 coding sequence is TGCAGCGTTGTAGGGGGACCCTACGAGCAGTACTTC.